What follows are 31 T cell receptor beta chains derived from one specimen sequenced in a study of blood T cell repertoires in COVID-19. Sequenced by immunoSEQ multiplex PCR; TCRdb stores in-frame clones only, minus some. Among under 150,000 clones, more than 75% were seen once, and the ten largest hold approximately 14%. The sequenced sample consisted of peripheral blood. These TCRs come from an elderly man with acute or convalescent COVID-19.

V usage is TRBV3-1 (or the pseudogene TRBV3-2) and J usage is TRBJ1-6; 8 nucleotides match TRBD1. CDR3 size: 16 residues. Germline V gives CDR1 LGHDT, CDR2 YNNKEL (reference sequence). The ends lost 4 bases at V and 6 bases at J; junction bases unmatched: 8. The DNA for the CDR3 is TGTGCCAGCAGCCTCCTGACAGGGGTAACTAATTCACCCCTCCACTTT. Amino acids: CASSLLTGVTNSPLHF.

The chain recombines TRBV29-1 with TRBJ1-5; D is unresolved. CDR1 is SQVTM and CDR2 is ANQGSEA in the germline V gene. Between the trimmed V and J ends, which lost 4 bases and 0 bases, there was a span of 7 bases. The CDR3 has 13 residues. This CDR3 is CSVGTTSNQPQHF. The CDR3 coding sequence is TGCAGCGTTGGAACAACTAGCAATCAGCCCCAGCATTTT.

This clone was counted between two and nine times. The V call is TRBV4-2, the J call TRBJ1-1; 7 bases align to TRBD1. Germline V gives CDR1 LGHNA, CDR2 YNFKEQ. The CDR3 covers 15 residues. Losses at the gene ends were 4 bases for V and 1 base for J; bases not matched to a gene: 6. CDR3 in amino acids: CASSPTDRPNTEAFF. Written as DNA, the CDR3 is TGTGCCAGCAGCCCCACGGACAGGCCGAACACTGAAGCTTTCTTT.

This chain connects TRBV11-3 to TRBJ2-1; 10 bases match TRBD2. CDR1 is SGHNT, CDR2 YENEEA, per germline. V trimming: 5 bases; J trimming: 7 bases; junction bases outside the gene matches: 11. The CDR3 contains 16 residues. The CDR3 spells CASSARSGGAINEQFF. The DNA for the CDR3 is TGTGCCAGCAGCGCTCGGAGCGGGGGGGCCATAAATGAGCAGTTCTTC.

This clone was counted ten times or more. The J gene is TRBJ2-6, the V gene TRBV28; TRBD1 matches 9 bases. With V trimmed by 6 bases and J by 2 bases, 8 bases remained unmatched. Germline loops: CDR1 MDHEN, CDR2 SYDVKM. The length of the CDR3 is 17 residues. CDR3 residues: CASRAGQGIAGANVLTF. The CDR3 DNA reads TGTGCCAGCAGGGCCGGACAGGGGATAGCTGGGGCCAACGTCCTGACTTTC.

The J gene is TRBJ2-6, the V gene TRBV5-6; unclear D gene. The germline V and J ends were trimmed by 2 bases and 11 bases, with 5 bases remaining between them. Germline V CDR1 and CDR2: SGHDT, YYEEEE. The CDR3 is 11 residues long. For the CDR3, the DNA is TGTGCCAGCAGCTTTGGCTACGTCCTGACTTTC. This translates into CASSFGYVLTF.

V and J are TRBV23-1 and TRBJ2-1, with D possibly being TRBD2 (5 bases). TRBV23-1 has ORF status, its function being uncertain. Trimming removed 6 bases from V and 7 bases from J, with 22 bases in between. The CDR3 is 16 residues long. The CDR3 DNA reads as TGCGCCAGCAGACGCGGCGGGCGAAGGGCATGGAATGAGCAGTTCTTC. Residues: CASRRGGRRAWNEQFF.

The rearrangement links TRBV24-1 to TRBJ2-7; D unclear. Germline CDR1 KGHDR, CDR2 SFDVKD. The V gene lost 0 bases and the J gene lost 5 bases, with 4 bases spanning the gap. The CDR3 consists of 12 residues. Here the CDR3 reads CATSDLGDEQYF. The CDR3, as DNA: TGTGCCACCAGTGATTTGGGAGACGAGCAGTACTTC.

The chain recombines TRBV18 with TRBJ2-3, with D possibly TRBD2 on 6 matching bases. CDR1 KGHSH and CDR2 LQKENI come from the germline V gene. Trimming shortened V by 5 bases and J by 2 bases, and 14 bases separated the two germline ends. The CDR3 is 15 amino acids. The DNA of the CDR3 is TGTGCCAGCTCATCGGGACTGTCAGCCACAGATACGCAGTATTTT. This translates into CASSSGLSATDTQYF.

V gene TRBV3-1 (or the pseudogene TRBV3-2) combines with J gene TRBJ1-6; 7 bases map to TRBD1. Germline CDR1 is LGHDT and CDR2 is YNNKEL (reference sequence). J lost 7 bases, V lost 5 bases, and 26 bases had no gene match. This CDR3 region has 21 residues. CDR3 sequence (DNA): TGTGCCAGCAGCTTTTACTACCGACAGGGCGTAACCCCGTCAGGGAATTCACCCCTCCACTTT. Translating it yields CASSFYYRQGVTPSGNSPLHF.

The J gene is TRBJ1-2, the V gene TRBV6-2 or TRBV6-3; D is undetermined. CDR3 length equals 15 residues. V shed 2 bases and J shed 1 base, with 11 bases lying between them. CDR1 and CDR2 from the germline V gene are MNHEY and SVGEGT. The CDR3: CASSYNRGFNYGYTF. DNA of the CDR3: TGTGCCAGCAGTTACAACCGAGGCTTTAACTATGGCTACACCTTC.

Points on this clone: Other DNA sequences in this sample translate to the same CDR3. V and J are TRBV6-5 and TRBJ1-2; D is perhaps TRBD1 (6 bases). V shed 0 bases and J shed 4 bases, with 6 bases lying between them. Germline CDR1 and CDR2: MNHEY and SVGAGI. The CDR3 consists of 13 residues. The CDR3 reads CASSYSGGYGYTF. For the CDR3, the DNA is TGTGCCAGCAGTTACTCAGGGGGCTATGGCTACACCTTC.

The J gene is TRBJ1-6, the V gene TRBV28; D not certain. The CDR3 covers 12 residues. Looked up from germline, CDR1 is MDHEN and CDR2 is SYDVKM. V was pared by 5 bases and J by 6 bases, with 5 bases between. The CDR3 bases are TGTGCCAGCAGTGTCATTAATTCACCCCTCCACTTT. Protein sequence: CASSVINSPLHF.

This clone was seen a few times. The V call is TRBV6-5, the J call TRBJ2-3; 8 nucleotides agree with TRBD1. The CDR3 length is 15 residues. Germline CDR1 reads MNHEY; CDR2 reads SVGAGI. Trimming took 6 bases from V and 4 from J; bases not matched to a gene: 9. CDR3 protein: CASSYGTGHADTQYF. The DNA of the CDR3 is TGTGCCAGCAGCTACGGGACAGGCCACGCAGATACGCAGTATTTT.

This clone appeared a few times. This chain joins TRBV5-4 and TRBJ2-5; TRBD1 aligns across 10 bases. Looked up from germline, CDR1 is SGHNT and CDR2 is YYREEE (reference sequence). The CDR3 has 15 amino acids. Germline trimming cut 3 bases from V and 5 bases from J; bases unmatched to any gene: 7. In nucleotides, the CDR3 is TGTGCCAGCAGCTCCCAGGGGACAGGGGACGAGACCCAGTACTTC. It is translated as CASSSQGTGDETQYF.

This sequence joins TRBV6-5 and TRBJ1-2; 7 bases are shared with TRBD1. This CDR3 spans 14 amino acids. V was pared by 7 bases and J by 4 bases, with 9 bases of the junction left unmatched. The V gene's germline CDR1 is MNHEY and CDR2 SVGAGI. The CDR3: CASKRGQGVYGYTF. CDR3 nucleotide sequence: TGTGCCAGCAAAAGGGGTCAGGGGGTCTATGGCTACACCTTC.

The J gene is TRBJ1-6, the V gene TRBV3-1 (or the pseudogene TRBV3-2); TRBD1 is a possible D gene (6 bases). CDR3 size: 14 residues. Germline lookup yields CDR1 LGHDT and CDR2 YNNKEL (reference sequence). V was trimmed by 1 base and J by 9 bases, leaving 10 bases between them. In DNA, the CDR3 is TGTGCCAGCAGCCAAGGGCAGGGGAGTTCACCCCTCCACTTT. Amino acid sequence: CASSQGQGSSPLHF.

The chain carries TRBV6-5 and TRBJ2-3; 10 nucleotides match TRBD2. The V gene's germline CDR1 is MNHEY and CDR2 SVGAGI. V lost 3 bases, J lost 1 base, and 4 bases stayed unmatched. The CDR3 length is 16 residues. The CDR3 nucleotides read TGTGCCAGCAGTTATTCTACTAGCGGGGGCACAGATACGCAGTATTTT. Amino acid sequence: CASSYSTSGGTDTQYF.

The chain recombines TRBV2 with TRBJ1-5; tentatively, D is TRBD1 (5 bases). V gave up 6 bases and J gave up 2 bases, with 14 bases separating them. The CDR3 spans 15 residues. Germline V gives CDR1 SNHLY, CDR2 FYNNEI. CDR3 residues: CASRALQGGNQPQHF. CDR3 nucleotide sequence: TGTGCCAGCAGGGCCCTGCAGGGCGGCAATCAGCCCCAGCATTTT.

This clone has more than one count but fewer than ten. This chain connects TRBV15 to TRBJ1-2; D is possibly TRBD1 (6 bases). V lost 5 bases, J lost 8 bases, and 12 bases lay in between. The length of the CDR3 is 12 residues. Germline values: CDR1 LNHNV, CDR2 YYDKDF (reference sequence). The CDR3 reads CATSGGGAGYTF. The CDR3 bases are TGTGCCACCAGCGGGGGGGGCGCAGGCTACACCTTC.

V usage is TRBV4-3 and J usage is TRBJ2-1; D is possibly TRBD1 (5 bases). This CDR3 contains 15 residues. The V and J ends lost 1 base and 2 bases respectively, with 9 bases between them. CDR1 and CDR2 (germline): LGHNA, YSLEER. The chain's CDR3 is CASSQGQQTYNEQFF. The DNA for the CDR3 is TGCGCCAGCAGCCAAGGACAGCAAACCTACAATGAGCAGTTCTTC.

As for this clone: The germline gene is not matched at one end of the junction; a read error may be the cause. The V and J genes are TRBV5-1 and TRBJ1-2; weak D call: TRBD1 (6 bases). The CDR3 spans 13 residues. In germline, CDR1 is SGHRS, CDR2 YFSETQ. The chain's CDR3 is CASSAGNREGFIF. The DNA of the CDR3 is TGCGCCAGCAGCGCGGGGAACAGGGAGGGATTTATCTTC.

The chain recombines TRBV6-5 with TRBJ2-3; 8 nucleotides line up with TRBD1. Germline V CDR1 and CDR2: MNHEY, SVGAGI. V shed 2 bases and J 2 bases; nucleotides not matched to a gene: 3. This CDR3 comprises 15 residues. Here the CDR3 DNA reads TGTGCCAGCAGTTACGGCAGGGGGCTCACAGATACGCAGTATTTT. Translation: CASSYGRGLTDTQYF.

There are a few counts of this clone. The chain links TRBV3-1 (or the pseudogene TRBV3-2) to TRBJ2-5; the D is unclear. Trimming took 2 bases from V and 4 from J, leaving 8 bases between them. The CDR3 runs 13 residues. CDR1 and CDR2 from the germline V gene are LGHDT and YNNKEL (reference sequence). This CDR3 is CASSQRLGETQYF. CDR3 in DNA: TGTGCCAGCAGCCAACGACTGGGAGAGACCCAGTACTTC.

As concerns this clone: The junction departs from germline at one end; a sequencing error may be responsible. The chain carries TRBV5-1 and TRBJ2-1; the match to TRBD1 covers 8 bases. This CDR3 has 15 residues. Per the germline V gene, CDR1 is SGHRS and CDR2 is YFSETQ. This CDR3 reads CASSLGQAVGNEQFF. The CDR3 nucleotides read TGCGCCAGCAGTTTGGGACAGGCGGTGGGGAATGAGCAGTTCTTC.

This clone was recorded a few times. The chain combines TRBV19 with TRBJ2-7; 8 nucleotides line up with TRBD1. V lost 6 bases to trimming and J lost 0 bases; unmatched junction nucleotides: 7. Looked up from germline, CDR1 is LNHDA and CDR2 is SQIVND (reference sequence). The CDR3 totals 15 residues. The CDR3 DNA follows: TGTGCCAGTAGAGCACAGGGGGACGACTCCTACGAGCAGTACTTC. It yields the protein CASRAQGDDSYEQYF.

DNA of the CDR3: TGCGCCAGCAGCCAAGATGCGTGGCGGGTGAACACTGAAGCTTTCTTT. It specifies CASSQDAWRVNTEAFF. The rearrangement links TRBV4-3 to TRBJ1-1; D not resolved. Germline-derived CDR1 and CDR2 are LGHNA and YSLEER. Trimming left V 0 bases short and J 0 bases short, with 11 bases between. This CDR3 region has 16 residues.

The chain couples TRBV4-1 to TRBJ1-2; no clear D. The CDR3 extends over 17 amino acids. V lost 0 bases, J lost 4 bases, and 18 bases lay in between. Germline CDR1 MGHRA, CDR2 YSYEKL. CDR3 region: CASSQEGDTKTLYGYTF. The CDR3 DNA reads as TGCGCCAGCAGCCAAGAAGGCGACACCAAGACGCTCTATGGCTACACCTTC.

The rearrangement links TRBV19 to TRBJ1-5, with D possibly matching TRBD1 (5 bases). V lost 1 base and J 6 bases, leaving 13 bases between the germline ends. Germline CDR1 and CDR2: LNHDA and SQIVND (reference sequence). The CDR3 covers 15 residues. The CDR3 coding sequence is TGTGCCAGTAGTATAGTGGGACTGGGAAGTCAGCCCCAGCATTTT. Protein sequence: CASSIVGLGSQPQHF.

The V and J genes are TRBV29-1 and TRBJ2-3; D is perhaps TRBD2 (5 bases). Germline-derived CDR1 and CDR2 are SQVTM and ANQGSEA. This CDR3 has 12 residues. V was trimmed by 6 bases and J by 1 base, leaving 8 bases between them. The CDR3 is CSVDGGTDTQYF. The CDR3 DNA reads TGCAGCGTGGACGGGGGCACAGATACGCAGTATTTT.

A single count supports this clone. This chain uses TRBV7-3 with TRBJ1-1; maybe TRBD1 (6 bases). Germline V gene sequence: CDR1 SGHTA, CDR2 FQGTGA. This CDR3 spans 14 amino acids. Trimming removed 5 bases at V and 3 bases at J, with 13 bases between. The CDR3 here is CASSSNRQDTEAFF. The CDR3 DNA follows: TGTGCCAGCAGCAGTAACAGACAGGACACTGAAGCTTTCTTT.